These 18 T cell receptor beta chains share one sample of origin, sequenced in a study of blood T cell repertoires in COVID-19. The method was immunoSEQ multiplex PCR; TCRdb's version includes in-frame clones alone and lacks a portion of them. The sample includes about 210,000 clones, around 83% of them seen just once. The material sequenced was peripheral blood. The receptors derive from a woman in her fifties or sixties with acute or convalescent COVID-19.

The J gene is TRBJ2-1, the V gene TRBV5-5; 10 nucleotides match TRBD2. V lost 4 bases, J lost 8 bases, and 12 bases stayed unmatched. The CDR3 length is 16 residues. Germline CDR1 and CDR2: SGHKS and YYEKEE (reference sequence). CDR3 sequence (DNA): TGTGCCAGCAGCGATCCCTCAGCGGGAGGGCCAGATGAGCAGTTCTTC. Residues: CASSDPSAGGPDEQFF.

The chain is built from TRBV28 and TRBJ1-3, with TRBD1 matching 8 bases. The CDR3 has 16 amino acids. Germline loops: CDR1 MDHEN, CDR2 SYDVKM. The J segment lost 1 base and the V segment lost 2 bases, leaving 4 bases of the junction unmatched. The DNA for the CDR3 is TGTGCCAGCAGTTTAACAGGGGGAATTTCTGGAAACACCATATATTTT. This gives the protein CASSLTGGISGNTIYF.

This clone was counted at least ten times. The V gene is TRBV6-1, the J gene TRBJ1-5; D not resolved. V dropped 1 base and J dropped 2 bases, with 6 bases sitting between them. The germline V gene encodes CDR1 MNHNS and CDR2 SASEGT. This CDR3 spans 14 amino acids. CDR3 DNA: TGTGCCAGCAGTGAAGGGGAGGGCAATCAGCCCCAGCATTTT. Encoded protein: CASSEGEGNQPQHF.

This clone was counted a single time. The chain is built from TRBV27 and TRBJ2-1; 7 nucleotides match TRBD2. The CDR3 runs to 16 residues. Germline trimming cut 5 bases from V and 3 bases from J; bases unmatched to any gene: 10. Germline CDR1 reads MNHEY; CDR2 reads SMNVEV (reference sequence). The CDR3 region is CASSPAGDYIYNEQFF. DNA for the CDR3: TGTGCCAGCAGTCCCGCGGGGGACTACATCTACAATGAGCAGTTCTTC.

In its sample, this clone was seen a few times. The CDR3 DNA reads as TGTGCCAGCAGCCAAGAGTTAAGTGGGCGACAGGGCAATCAGCCCCAGCATTTT. Its protein product is CASSQELSGRQGNQPQHF. V usage is TRBV3-1 (or the pseudogene TRBV3-2) and J usage is TRBJ1-5; D possibly corresponds to TRBD1 (6 bases). CDR1 is LGHDT, CDR2 YNNKEL, per germline (reference sequence). CDR3 length equals 18 residues. Trimming stripped 0 bases from V and 2 bases from J, with 17 bases between.

The chain has TRBV5-6 and TRBJ2-7; a possible D gene is TRBD1 (5 bases). This CDR3 is built from 15 residues. Germline V gene lookup returns CDR1 SGHDT and CDR2 YYEEEE. V was trimmed by 4 bases and J by 7 bases, leaving 21 bases between them. The CDR3 protein is CASSPGPLQETEQYF. The CDR3 DNA reads TGTGCCAGCAGCCCCGGACCCCTACAGGAAACAGAGCAGTACTTC.

This chain connects TRBV2 to TRBJ2-6, with a tentative D call TRBD1 (6 bases). The CDR3 length is 19 residues. Looked up from germline, CDR1 is SNHLY and CDR2 is FYNNEI. With 4 bases removed from V and 0 bases from J, the gap between germline ends came to 19 bases. The CDR3 here is CASSALGGRTSSGANVLTF. CDR3 nucleotides: TGTGCCAGCAGTGCTTTAGGGGGACGGACGAGCTCTGGGGCCAACGTCCTGACTTTC.

The gene calls are TRBV14 and TRBJ1-1, with D unresolved. Germline values: CDR1 SGHDN, CDR2 FVKESK. Between the trimmed V and J ends, which lost 1 base and 7 bases, there was a span of 10 bases. The CDR3 has 13 residues. This chain's CDR3 is CASSQAGIGEAFF. The CDR3 DNA reads as TGTGCCAGCAGCCAAGCGGGTATCGGTGAAGCTTTCTTT. The complete variable domain, with remaining parts taken from reference TRBV14 and TRBJ1-1, reads EAGVTQFPSHSVIEKGQTVTLRCDPISGHDNLYWYRRVMGKEIKFLLHFVKESKQDESGMPNNRFLAERTGGTYSTLKVQPAELEDSGVYFCASSQAGIGEAFFGQGTRLTVV.

CDR3 in DNA: TGTGCCAGCAGTCCGACAGGGCGAGAGACCCAGTACTTC. Its translation: CASSPTGRETQYF. This chain joins TRBV11-2 and TRBJ2-5; 7 bases are shared with TRBD1. V shed 6 bases and J 4 bases; nucleotides not matched to a gene: 5. CDR3 length: 13 amino acids. Germline V gene sequence: CDR1 SGHAT, CDR2 FQNNGV.

This clone appeared a few times. This sequence joins TRBV19 and TRBJ2-7, with unresolved D. V shed 8 bases and J shed 0 bases, with 14 bases lying between them. The length of the CDR3 is 14 residues. Germline lookup yields CDR1 LNHDA and CDR2 SQIVND (reference sequence). The CDR3 sequence is CASRRDSSSYEQYF. The CDR3 bases are TGTGCCAGTCGTAGAGATTCCAGCTCCTACGAGCAGTACTTC.

The CDR3 is CAISDGVNYGYTF. The CDR3 DNA is TGTGCCATCAGTGACGGAGTTAACTATGGCTACACCTTC. The genes are TRBV10-3 and TRBJ1-2; the D is unclear. Trimming stripped 3 bases from V and 1 base from J, with 6 bases between. CDR1 and CDR2 (germline): ENHRY, SYGVKD. This CDR3 has 13 amino acids.

V is TRBV13 and J is TRBJ2-1; D remains ambiguous. The V gene lost 7 bases and the J gene lost 0 bases, with 13 bases spanning the gap. The CDR3 totals 15 residues. The germline CDR1 and CDR2 sequences are PRHDT and FYEKMQ (reference sequence). The DNA of the CDR3 is TGTGCCAGCACCGCCCAGGCGAGCTCCTACAATGAGCAGTTCTTC. It is translated as CASTAQASSYNEQFF.

This chain links TRBV9 with TRBJ2-2; a weak D match, TRBD2 (5 bases). Per germline, CDR1 SGDLS and CDR2 YYNGEE. The CDR3 contains 14 residues. V lost 3 bases to trimming and J lost 5 bases, with 11 bases between them. As DNA, the CDR3 is TGTGCCAGCAGCGCCCTTGCGGGTACCGGGGAGCTGTTTTTT. This gives the protein CASSALAGTGELFF.

The rearrangement uses TRBV7-2 and TRBJ2-5, with 12 bases fitting TRBD2. The CDR3 has 15 amino acids. From germline, CDR1 is SGHTA and CDR2 FQGNSA. J was trimmed by 2 bases and V by 6 bases; bases with no gene match: 4. The DNA of the CDR3 is TGTGCCAGCAGTTCACTAGCGGGAGGACAAGAGACCCAGTACTTC. It translates to CASSSLAGGQETQYF.

The chain carries TRBV3-1 (or the pseudogene TRBV3-2) and TRBJ2-2, with 7 bases lining up with TRBD1. The length of the CDR3 is 16 residues. Germline V gives CDR1 LGHDT, CDR2 YNNKEL (reference sequence). V dropped 4 bases and J dropped 4; count of bases not matched to a gene: 9. The DNA of the CDR3 is TGTGCCAGCAGCCGACGGACAGGAAGGGGCACCGGGGAGCTGTTTTTT. This encodes CASSRRTGRGTGELFF.

The rearrangement links TRBV7-6 to TRBJ1-1, with D perhaps TRBD1 (5 bases). V was cut by 6 bases and J by 4 bases, with 24 bases left in between. CDR3 size: 17 residues. CDR1 and CDR2 from the germline V gene are SGHVS and FNYEAQ. The CDR3: CASRPIAGRRVSTEAFF. CDR3 bases: TGTGCCAGCAGGCCCATCGCAGGGAGGAGGGTGAGCACTGAAGCTTTCTTT. Using reference TRBV7-6 and TRBJ1-1 for the parts outside the CDR3, the full variable domain is GAGVSQSPRYKVTKRGQDVALRCDPISGHVSLYWYRQALGQGPEFLTYFNYEAQQDKSGLPNDRFSAERPEGSISTLTIQRTEQRDSAMYRCASRPIAGRRVSTEAFFGQGTRLTVV.

About this clone: One junction end does not reproduce the germline sequence, and a read error may be involved. This chain connects TRBV7-7 to TRBJ1-1, with 7 positions matching TRBD1. This CDR3 is 13 amino acids long. The germline V gene has CDR1 SSHAT and CDR2 FNYEAQ (reference sequence). CDR3 sequence (DNA): TGTGCTAGCAGCTTGGACAGGAGCACTGAAGCTTTCTTT. Translated: CASSLDRSTEAFF.

The rearrangement uses TRBV5-1 and TRBJ2-5; a possible D gene is TRBD1 (6 bases). The ends were cut back, 1 base at V and 4 bases at J, with 17 bases in the middle. Germline loops: CDR1 SGHRS, CDR2 YFSETQ. The CDR3 length is 16 residues. Here the CDR3 reads CASSLRSRQVGETQYF. The CDR3 DNA follows: TGCGCCAGCAGCTTGAGGTCCCGACAGGTGGGAGAGACCCAGTACTTC.